This T cell receptor (beta chain) was retrieved from a study of blood T cells in healthy people across ages. Alongside a J-beta primer mix, a sample-barcoded 5' primer served in a second PCR lasting 7 to 11 cycles. TCRdb called the 5' RACE reads again in MiXCR, with one record for every CDR3 protein. The sample contains fewer than 800,000 distinct CDR3 sequences, 20% to 25% of which appear only once. This CDR3 region has 17 residues. CDR1 is SGHTA and CDR2 is FQGNSA in the germline V gene. The V end lost 2 bases, the J end lost 0 bases, and 15 bases lay between the germline ends. The same sample was also studied in work on T cells of mothers and their children.

Sequenced material: blood. V gene TRBV7-2 combines with J gene TRBJ2-3; no clear D gene. This TCR was recovered from a boy under 18 in good health. CDR3 in DNA: TGTGCCAGCAGCTTAAAGGTGATGGAAGGGAGCACAGATACGCAGTATTTT. Residues: CASSLKVMEGSTDTQYF.